One sample yielded the 28 T cell receptor beta chains listed below, sequenced in a study of radiotherapy plus CTLA-4 blockade in lung cancer. TCRdb's copy holds only in-frame clones and misses some; the assay was immunoSEQ multiplex PCR. The table includes roughly 78,000 clones, around 73% detected once. The sample in question was peripheral blood, obtained from a patient treated with radiotherapy plus ipilimumab. Every receptor here comes from a human donor with non-small cell lung cancer who had a complete response to radiotherapy plus ipilimumab.

V gene TRBV2 combines with J gene TRBJ2-1; D perhaps matches TRBD1 (5 bases). This CDR3 spans 15 amino acids. V gave up 5 bases and J gave up 3 bases, with 14 bases separating them. Germline loops: CDR1 SNHLY, CDR2 FYNNEI. CDR3 amino acids: CASSPGQGFYNEQFF. The CDR3 nucleotides read TGTGCCAGCAGTCCGGGTCAGGGCTTCTACAATGAGCAGTTCTTC.

The J gene is TRBJ2-4, the V gene TRBV7-2, with TRBD2 identical over 12 bases. In germline, CDR1 is SGHTA, CDR2 FQGNSA. V lost 5 bases to trimming and J lost 1 base; unmatched junction nucleotides: 9. The CDR3 spans 18 residues. CDR3 in amino acids: CASSRGLAGWSAKNIQYF. CDR3 nucleotides: TGTGCCAGCAGCCGCGGACTAGCGGGATGGTCGGCCAAAAACATTCAGTACTTC. The full variable domain, in which reference TRBV7-2 and TRBJ2-4 provide the parts outside the CDR3, is GAGVSQSPSNKVTEKGKDVELRCDPISGHTALYWYRQSLGQGLEFLIYFQGNSAPDKSGLPSDRFSAERTGGSVSTLTIQRTQQEDSAVYLCASSRGLAGWSAKNIQYFGAGTRLSVL.

The chain joins TRBV7-6 to TRBJ2-5; D might be TRBD1 (7 bases). The V gene lost 3 bases and the J gene lost 2 bases, with 13 bases spanning the gap. The CDR3 length is 15 residues. The germline gives CDR1 SGHVS, CDR2 FNYEAQ. The CDR3 bases are TGTGCCAGCAGCTTGGAGGGGGCGAGGCAAGAGACCCAGTACTTC. Amino acid sequence: CASSLEGARQETQYF. The complete variable domain, with remaining parts taken from reference TRBV7-6 and TRBJ2-5, reads GAGVSQSPRYKVTKRGQDVALRCDPISGHVSLYWYRQALGQGPEFLTYFNYEAQQDKSGLPNDRFSAERPEGSISTLTIQRTEQRDSAMYRCASSLEGARQETQYFGPGTRLLVL.

V and J are TRBV10-3 and TRBJ2-3; 7 nucleotides match TRBD2. V was pared by 0 bases and J by 0 bases, with 12 bases of the junction left unmatched. Germline V CDR1 and CDR2: ENHRY, SYGVKD. The CDR3 is 19 residues long. CDR3 in DNA: TGTGCCATCAGTGAGTCGGGGGAGGGACTTTCCATGAGCACAGATACGCAGTATTTT. The encoded protein is CAISESGEGLSMSTDTQYF.

This chain joins TRBV30 and TRBJ1-2, with D maybe TRBD1 (6 bases). Between the trimmed V and J ends, which lost 2 bases and 13 bases, there was a span of 17 bases. Looked up from germline, CDR1 is GTSNPN and CDR2 is SVGIG (reference sequence). This CDR3 is built from 12 residues. The CDR3 coding sequence is TGTGCCTGGAGTAGTCAGGGGAAGGTGGTCACCTTC. This codes for CAWSSQGKVVTF.

The chain couples TRBV5-6 to TRBJ1-2; TRBD1 might be the D (6 bases). CDR1 and CDR2 (germline): SGHDT, YYEEEE. The V end was cut by 6 bases, the J end by 5 bases, with 20 bases between. The CDR3 runs to 15 residues. The CDR3 sequence is CASKTTGQHGYGYTF. The CDR3 DNA reads TGTGCCAGCAAAACAACTGGACAGCACGGTTATGGCTACACCTTC.

This sequence joins TRBV27 and TRBJ2-7; no firm D call. There are 11 residues in the CDR3. CDR1 and CDR2 (germline): MNHEY, SMNVEV (reference sequence). V was pared by 2 bases and J by 5 bases, with 4 bases between. CDR3 sequence reads: CASSLGHEQYF. CDR3 in DNA: TGTGCCAGCAGTTTAGGACACGAGCAGTACTTC.

The chain employs TRBV2 and TRBJ2-1; D is possibly TRBD1 (5 bases). The germline CDR1 and CDR2 sequences are SNHLY and FYNNEI. The CDR3 covers 13 residues. Trimming removed 10 bases at V and 2 bases at J, with 12 bases between. CDR3 in amino acids: CATQEGAYNEQFF. Here the CDR3 DNA reads TGTGCCACACAGGAAGGGGCCTACAATGAGCAGTTCTTC.

Regarding this clone: This specimen includes other DNA sequences encoding the same CDR3. V gene TRBV7-9 combines with J gene TRBJ1-2; TRBD1 might be the D (6 bases). Looked up from germline, CDR1 is SEHNR and CDR2 is FQNEAQ (reference sequence). Trimming shortened V by 1 base and J by 6 bases, and 9 bases separated the two germline ends. This CDR3 is built from 13 residues. The CDR3, as DNA: TGTGCCAGCAGCTTAGAAAACAGGGATGGCTACACCTTC. Protein sequence: CASSLENRDGYTF.

This chain joins TRBV7-9 and TRBJ1-4; 7 nucleotides line up with TRBD1. The CDR3 is made up of 15 amino acids. The germline V gene has CDR1 SEHNR and CDR2 FQNEAQ (reference sequence). Trimming removed 1 base from V and 4 bases from J; junction bases left unmatched: 3. The CDR3: CASSLEGQRNEKLFF. CDR3 DNA: TGTGCCAGCAGCTTAGAGGGACAGCGTAATGAAAAACTGTTTTTT.

This clone was seen only a few times. The rearrangement joins TRBV7-8 to TRBJ1-4; D remains unclear. Trimming pared 5 bases from V and 2 bases from J, leaving 9 bases between. This CDR3 comprises 14 residues. Germline CDR1 is SGHVS and CDR2 is FQNEAQ. CDR3 DNA sequence: TGTGCCAGCAGCCCATTCCAGACTAATGAAAAACTGTTTTTT. This translates into CASSPFQTNEKLFF.

The J gene is TRBJ2-7, the V gene TRBV30, with 7 bases that match TRBD1. V dropped 2 bases and J dropped 1; count of bases not matched to a gene: 5. The length of the CDR3 is 14 residues. Germline V lookup: CDR1 GTSNPN, CDR2 SVGIG (reference sequence). CDR3 residues: CAWSPQGTSYEQYV. The CDR3 DNA reads as TGTGCCTGGAGTCCACAGGGGACATCCTACGAGCAGTACGTC.

The rearrangement uses TRBV19 and TRBJ2-1, with 9 bases identical to TRBD2. The germline V gene has CDR1 LNHDA and CDR2 SQIVND (reference sequence). CDR3 length equals 16 residues. V dropped 6 bases and J dropped 1; count of bases not matched to a gene: 7. CDR3 nucleotides: TGTGCCAGTAGGTCCCTAGCGGGAAGATCCTACAATGAGCAGTTCTTC. Its translation: CASRSLAGRSYNEQFF.

In this sample, this clone turned up once. The J gene is TRBJ2-5, the V gene TRBV29-1, with D unresolved. Germline lookup yields CDR1 SQVTM and CDR2 ANQGSEA. The CDR3 spans 14 residues. V was cut by 4 bases and J by 3 bases, with 15 bases left in between. The CDR3 here is CSVVPWVPEETQYF. The CDR3 coding sequence is TGCAGCGTTGTCCCTTGGGTGCCAGAAGAGACCCAGTACTTC.

The V gene is TRBV5-6, the J gene TRBJ1-1; 7 bases agree with TRBD1. Unmatched junction bases numbered 2, after V lost 6 bases and J lost 0 bases. There are 13 residues in the CDR3. Germline V gives CDR1 SGHDT, CDR2 YYEEEE. The CDR3 DNA is TGTGCCAGCACGACAGGGATGAACACTGAAGCTTTCTTT. Encoded protein: CASTTGMNTEAFF.

This clone was seen a single time. The chain carries TRBV7-9 and TRBJ1-4; 7 bases are shared with TRBD1. The CDR3 extends over 15 amino acids. CDR1 SEHNR and CDR2 FQNEAQ come from the germline V gene (reference sequence). The V and J ends lost 5 bases and 4 bases, in that order; junction bases with no gene match: 7. The CDR3 nucleotides read TGTGCCAGCAGCCGACAGGGTTGGGATAATGAAAAACTGTTTTTT. It encodes CASSRQGWDNEKLFF.

The chain has TRBV6-1 and TRBJ2-2, with D tentatively TRBD1 or TRBD2 (5 bases each). The germline V gene encodes CDR1 MNHNS and CDR2 SASEGT. CDR3 length equals 14 residues. V lost 6 bases and J lost 7, with 15 bases in between. The CDR3 reads CASRDQGSVGELFF. The CDR3 nucleotides read TGTGCCAGCAGGGACCAGGGTAGCGTCGGGGAGCTGTTTTTT.

The V call is TRBV19, the J call TRBJ1-2, with 10 bases fitting TRBD1. Germline CDR1 reads LNHDA; CDR2 reads SQIVND (reference sequence). V gave up 4 bases and J gave up 6 bases; unmatched junction bases: 8. This CDR3 has 15 residues. The CDR3 is CASSNPGQGTDGYTF. In DNA, the CDR3 is TGTGCCAGTAGTAACCCGGGACAGGGGACCGATGGCTACACCTTC.

This sequence joins TRBV6-6 and TRBJ1-1, with D unclear. The CDR3 runs 13 residues. Trimming took 4 bases from V and 1 from J, leaving 7 bases between them. Germline loops: CDR1 MNHNY, CDR2 SVGAGI (reference sequence). The CDR3 is CASSFDANTEAFF. The CDR3 DNA follows: TGTGCCAGCAGTTTTGACGCGAACACTGAAGCTTTCTTT.

J is TRBJ2-3 and V is TRBV10-2; 15 bases agree with TRBD2. This CDR3 spans 18 amino acids. CDR1 WSHSY and CDR2 SAAADI come from the germline V gene. V dropped 4 bases and J dropped 0; count of bases not matched to a gene: 5. CDR3 residues: CASSGPGLAGGSTDTQYF. For the CDR3, the DNA is TGCGCCAGCAGTGGGCCGGGACTAGCGGGGGGAAGCACAGATACGCAGTATTTT.

This chain joins TRBV5-4 and TRBJ2-5; D is possibly TRBD2 (6 bases). CDR1 and CDR2 from the germline V gene are SGHNT and YYREEE (reference sequence). The CDR3 runs to 13 residues. Trimming cost V 1 base and J 5 bases, with 9 bases left between them. CDR3 amino acids: CASSLLGRETQYF. Written as DNA, the CDR3 is TGTGCCAGCAGCTTGTTAGGGAGGGAGACCCAGTACTTC. Based on the CDR3 plus reference TRBV5-4 and TRBJ2-5, the full variable domain is ETGVTQSPTHLIKTRGQQVTLRCSSQSGHNTVSWYQQALGQGPQFIFQYYREEENGRGNFPPRFSGLQFPNYSSELNVNALELDDSALYLCASSLLGRETQYFGPGTRLLVL.

The V gene is TRBV6-5, the J gene TRBJ2-7, with a possible D match to TRBD1 (6 bases). The CDR3 contains 13 residues. Germline V gene lookup returns CDR1 MNHEY and CDR2 SVGAGI. The germline V and J ends were trimmed by 6 bases and 4 bases, with 13 bases remaining between them. CDR3 nucleotide sequence: TGTGCCAGCAGACCCGACAGGCTGTACGAGCAGTACTTC. Translation gives CASRPDRLYEQYF.

This clone has only one observation. V gene TRBV5-6 combines with J gene TRBJ1-5, with no clear D. Germline V gives CDR1 SGHDT, CDR2 YYEEEE. The CDR3 totals 13 residues. Between the trimmed V and J ends, which lost 0 bases and 4 bases, there was a span of 5 bases. The CDR3, as DNA: TGTGCCAGCAGCTTGGCCCAGAATCAGCCCCAGCATTTT. Translating it yields CASSLAQNQPQHF.

The chain uses TRBV20-1 and TRBJ2-1; D is unresolved. The V gene lost 7 bases and the J gene lost 2 bases, with 6 bases spanning the gap. The CDR3 totals 11 residues. The germline CDR1 and CDR2 sequences are DFQATT and SNEGSKA (reference sequence). CDR3 in amino acids: CSGAAYNEQFF. Written as DNA, the CDR3 is TGCAGTGGGGCCGCCTACAATGAGCAGTTCTTC.

The chain uses TRBV5-6 and TRBJ1-3, with 7 positions matching TRBD1. Germline V gene lookup returns CDR1 SGHDT and CDR2 YYEEEE. Trimming at V came to 1 base and at J to 0 bases, leaving 4 bases not matched to a gene. The CDR3 sequence is 16 residues long. CDR3 sequence: CASSLIQGVSGNTIYF. The CDR3 DNA reads as TGTGCCAGCAGCTTGATCCAGGGGGTCTCTGGAAACACCATATATTTT. Full variable domain (remainder filled in from reference TRBV5-6 and TRBJ1-3): DAGVTQSPTHLIKTRGQQVTLRCSPKSGHDTVSWYQQALGQGPQFIFQYYEEEERQRGNFPDRFSGHQFPNYSSELNVNALLLGDSALYLCASSLIQGVSGNTIYFGEGSWLTVV.

The CDR3 DNA reads TGTGCCAGCACCCTTGGGGGTAGCTCTGGAAACACCATATATTTT. Translating gives CASTLGGSSGNTIYF. The chain is built from TRBV6-1 and TRBJ1-3, with D perhaps matching TRBD1 (5 bases). This CDR3 spans 15 amino acids. CDR1 and CDR2 from the germline V gene are MNHNS and SASEGT. V lost 7 bases and J lost 0, with 13 bases in between.

This rearrangement joins TRBV11-3 to TRBJ2-3, with D possibly TRBD1 on 6 matching bases. CDR3 length: 14 residues. Trimming left V 0 bases short and J 5 bases short, with 9 bases between. Germline V gene data show CDR1 as SGHNT and CDR2 as YENEEA. The CDR3 here is CASSLDIGGDTQYF. In nucleotides, the CDR3 is TGTGCCAGCAGCTTAGATATAGGGGGAGATACGCAGTATTTT. Full variable domain (remainder filled in from reference TRBV11-3 and TRBJ2-3): EAGVVQSPRYKIIEKKQPVAFWCNPISGHNTLYWYLQNLGQGPELLIRYENEEAVDDSQLPKDRFSAERLKGVDSTLKIQPAELGDSAVYLCASSLDIGGDTQYFGPGTRLTVL.

The chain has TRBV5-4 and TRBJ2-1, with D perhaps TRBD1 (5 bases). CDR3 length equals 14 residues. V lost 1 base to trimming and J lost 6 bases, with 11 bases between them. The germline V gene encodes CDR1 SGHNT and CDR2 YYREEE (reference sequence). The CDR3 reads CASSLRTTSNEQFF. CDR3 nucleotides: TGTGCCAGCAGCTTGAGGACAACAAGCAATGAGCAGTTCTTC.